This TCR beta chain is drawn from a study of blood T cell repertoires in COVID-19. Overall study context: COVID-19 samples, acute and convalescent, were from the United States, Italy and Spain. In each case, the material was cDNA or gDNA derived from T cells, B-cell-depleted T cells, or PBMCs.

The length of the CDR3 is 14 residues. The ends lost 7 bases at V and 2 bases at J; junction bases unmatched: 3. Germline V gene sequence: CDR1 MNHEY, CDR2 SVGAGI. As handled by the study authors: Reference gene primer amplification gave estimated nucleated cell counts. Data came from immunoSEQ multiplex PCR; TCRdb stores just in-frame clones and leaves some out. That table gives V, J and clone size, and the DNA gave D and trimming. The data contain hundreds of thousands of clones, 60% to 75% of them singletons. This sequence joins TRBV6-5 and TRBJ2-2, with 8 bases aligning to TRBD1. This TCR derives from a woman older than 75 with acute or convalescent COVID-19. Sequencing was carried out using peripheral blood. CDR3 sequence reads: CASKDRVNTGELFF. The CDR3 nucleotides are TGTGCCAGCAAGGACAGGGTCAACACCGGGGAGCTGTTTTTT.